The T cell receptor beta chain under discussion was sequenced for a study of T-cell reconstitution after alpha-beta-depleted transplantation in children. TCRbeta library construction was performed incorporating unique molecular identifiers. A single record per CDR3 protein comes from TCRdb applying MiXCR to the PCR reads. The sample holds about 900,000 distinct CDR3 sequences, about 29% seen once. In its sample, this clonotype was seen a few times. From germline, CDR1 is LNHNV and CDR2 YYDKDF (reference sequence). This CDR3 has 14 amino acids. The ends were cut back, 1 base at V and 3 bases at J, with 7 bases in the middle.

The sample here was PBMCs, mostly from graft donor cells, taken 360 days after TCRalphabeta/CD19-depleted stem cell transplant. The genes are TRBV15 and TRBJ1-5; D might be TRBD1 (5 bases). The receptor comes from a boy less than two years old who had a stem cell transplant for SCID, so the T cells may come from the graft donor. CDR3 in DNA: TGTGCCACCAGCAGAGGGGGCGACAATCAGCCCCAGCATTTT. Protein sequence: CATSRGGDNQPQHF.